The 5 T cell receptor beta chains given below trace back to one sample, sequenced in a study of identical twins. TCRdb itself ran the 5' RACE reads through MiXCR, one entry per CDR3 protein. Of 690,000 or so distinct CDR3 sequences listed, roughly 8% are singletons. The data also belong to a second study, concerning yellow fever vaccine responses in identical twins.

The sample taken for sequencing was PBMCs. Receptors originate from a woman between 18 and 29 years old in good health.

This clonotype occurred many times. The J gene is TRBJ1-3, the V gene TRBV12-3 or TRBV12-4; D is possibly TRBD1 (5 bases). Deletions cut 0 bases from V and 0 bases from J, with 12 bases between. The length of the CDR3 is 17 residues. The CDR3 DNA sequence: TGTGCCAGCAGTTTAGCTATGACAGACAACTCTGGAAACACCATATATTTT. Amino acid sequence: CASSLAMTDNSGNTIYF.

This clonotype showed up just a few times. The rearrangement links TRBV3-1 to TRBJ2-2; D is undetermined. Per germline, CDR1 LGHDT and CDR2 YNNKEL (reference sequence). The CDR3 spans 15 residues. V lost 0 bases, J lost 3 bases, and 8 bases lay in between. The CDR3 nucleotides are TGTGCCAGCAGCCAAGAGCTCTTTTACACCGGGGAGCTGTTTTTT. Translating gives CASSQELFYTGELFF.

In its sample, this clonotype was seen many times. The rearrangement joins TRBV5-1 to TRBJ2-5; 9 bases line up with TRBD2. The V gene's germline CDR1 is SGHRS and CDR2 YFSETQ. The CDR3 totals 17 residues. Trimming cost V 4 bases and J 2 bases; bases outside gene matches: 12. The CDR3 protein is CASSPGGLAGHQETQYF. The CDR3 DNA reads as TGCGCCAGCAGCCCCGGTGGGCTAGCGGGGCATCAAGAGACCCAGTACTTC.

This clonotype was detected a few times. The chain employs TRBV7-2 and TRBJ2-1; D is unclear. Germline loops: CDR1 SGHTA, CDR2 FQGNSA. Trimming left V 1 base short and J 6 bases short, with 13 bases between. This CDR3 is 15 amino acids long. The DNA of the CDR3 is TGTGCCAGCAGCTTAGTATCGGGTAGTCTCAATGAGCAGTTCTTC. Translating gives CASSLVSGSLNEQFF.

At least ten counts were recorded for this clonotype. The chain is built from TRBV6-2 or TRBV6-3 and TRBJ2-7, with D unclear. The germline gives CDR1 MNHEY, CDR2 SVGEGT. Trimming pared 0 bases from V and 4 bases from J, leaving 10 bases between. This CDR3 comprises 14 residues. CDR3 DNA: TGTGCCAGCAGTTACTCTAAGGGTGGGTACGAGCAGTACTTC. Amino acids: CASSYSKGGYEQYF.